The rows below give T cell receptor beta chains drawn from one sample of a study of blood T cell repertoires in COVID-19. TCRdb's table, derived via immunoSEQ multiplex PCR, lists solely in-frame clones and lacks some. The data contain about 150,000 clones, approximately 80% of them seen just once; the ten biggest clones take up around 9.8%. The sample consisted of peripheral blood. The receptors were sampled from a woman between 50 and 59 years old with acute or convalescent COVID-19. Each CDR3 is given with its conserved first and last residue. Fields, in order: J gene, V gene, CDR3 length, CDR3 protein.

TRBJ1-4 | TRBV5-1 | 14 | CASSLTGMREKLFF
TRBJ2-1 | TRBV18 | 14 | CASSPASGGVEQFF
TRBJ2-3 | TRBV11-2 | 16 | CASSPGTSGGADTQYF
TRBJ1-1 | TRBV18 | 13 | CASSAGRSAEAFF
TRBJ1-1 | TRBV7-2 | 11 | CASSLGASAFF
TRBJ2-7 | TRBV14 | 15 | CASSRSPSSSYEQYF
TRBJ2-5 | TRBV24-1 | 15 | CATSDPRDPRGTQYF
TRBJ2-3 | TRBV3-1/TRBV3-2 | 19 | CASSPVTDSSGRRTDTQYF
TRBJ1-3 | TRBV4-3 | 13 | CASGTEEGNTIYF
TRBJ1-1 | TRBV10-3 | 14 | CAISESGRNTEAFF
TRBJ2-7 | TRBV9 | 14 | CASSGGQGFSEQYF
TRBJ1-5 | TRBV21-1 | 15 | CASSKREQKNQPQHF
TRBJ2-5 | TRBV6-5 | 14 | CASSRGQTQETQYF
TRBJ1-2 | TRBV28 | 13 | CASTAGSGYGYTF
TRBJ2-7 | TRBV11-2 | 15 | CASSWGVADSYEQYF
TRBJ1-2 | TRBV6-6 | 15 | CASSYRTGGNYGYTF
TRBJ2-5 | TRBV7-2 | 15 | CASSLAGLAPETQYF